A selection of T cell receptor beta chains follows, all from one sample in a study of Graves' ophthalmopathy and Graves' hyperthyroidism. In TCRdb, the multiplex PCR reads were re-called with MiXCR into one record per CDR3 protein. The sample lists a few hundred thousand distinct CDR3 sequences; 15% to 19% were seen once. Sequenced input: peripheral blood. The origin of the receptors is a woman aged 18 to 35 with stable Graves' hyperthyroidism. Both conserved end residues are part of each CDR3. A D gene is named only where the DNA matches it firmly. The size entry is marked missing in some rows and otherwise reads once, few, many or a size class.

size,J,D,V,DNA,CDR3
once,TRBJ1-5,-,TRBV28,TGTGCCAGCAAGTTGGACGGGAATCAGCCCCAGCATTTT,CASKLDGNQPQHF
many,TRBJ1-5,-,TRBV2,TGTGCCAGCAGTGGTCCGAGGAATCAGCCCCAGCATTTT,CASSGPRNQPQHF
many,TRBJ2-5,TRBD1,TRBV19,TGTGCCAGTAGCGGGACAGGAGCACAAGAGACCCAGTACTTC,CASSGTGAQETQYF
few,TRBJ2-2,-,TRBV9,TGTGCCAGCAGCCCTAGGACGACTATCACCGGGGAGCTGTTTTTT,CASSPRTTITGELFF
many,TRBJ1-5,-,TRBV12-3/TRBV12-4,TGTGCCAGCAGTTTAAGGTCGAATAGCAATCAGCCCCAGCATTTT,CASSLRSNSNQPQHF
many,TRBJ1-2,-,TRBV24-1,TGTGCCACCAGTGAGAGGGGAGGGTCCGGTGGCTACACCTTC,CATSERGGSGGYTF
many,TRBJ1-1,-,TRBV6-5,TGTGCCAGCAGTCTCGACGGATCTTCTACGGCTTTCTTT,CASSLDGSSTAFF
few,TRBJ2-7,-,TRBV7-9,TGTGCCAGCAGCCCGGCCCTAGTTTTCCACGAGCAGTACTTC,CASSPALVFHEQYF
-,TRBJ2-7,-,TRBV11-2,TGTGCCAGCAGCTTATCGGGCCTTCTCTACGAGCAGTACTTC,CASSLSGLLYEQYF
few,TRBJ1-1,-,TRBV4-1,TGCGCCAGCAGCCAAGATTACACTGAAGCTTTCTTT,CASSQDYTEAFF
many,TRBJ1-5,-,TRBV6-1,TGTGCCAGCAGTGAAGGAGGGAATCAGCCCCAGCATTTT,CASSEGGNQPQHF
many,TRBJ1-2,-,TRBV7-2,TGTGCCAGCAGCTTAGGACCAGCGACCGACTATGGCTACACCTTC,CASSLGPATDYGYTF
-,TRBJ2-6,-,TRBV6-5,TGTGCCAGCAGCTATGGGAGCTCTGGGGCCAACGTCCTGACTTTC,CASSYGSSGANVLTF
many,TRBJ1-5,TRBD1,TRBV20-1,TGCAGTGCTAAAAGGACAGGGGGTAGTCAGCCCCAGCATTTT,CSAKRTGGSQPQHF
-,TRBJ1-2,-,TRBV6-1,TGTGCCAGCAGCCAAGAATATAGTGGCTACACCTTC,CASSQEYSGYTF
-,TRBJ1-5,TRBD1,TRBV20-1,TGCAGTGCTAGGTCAGGGGGCACGGAGCAGCCCCAGCATTTT,CSARSGGTEQPQHF
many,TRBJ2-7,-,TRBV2,TGTGCCAGCAGGCCCGACAGTGGCGTACCCTACGAGCAGTACTTC,CASRPDSGVPYEQYF
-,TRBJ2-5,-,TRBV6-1,TGTGCCAGCAGCCCCTCGGTAGCGCCGGAGACCCAGTACTTC,CASSPSVAPETQYF